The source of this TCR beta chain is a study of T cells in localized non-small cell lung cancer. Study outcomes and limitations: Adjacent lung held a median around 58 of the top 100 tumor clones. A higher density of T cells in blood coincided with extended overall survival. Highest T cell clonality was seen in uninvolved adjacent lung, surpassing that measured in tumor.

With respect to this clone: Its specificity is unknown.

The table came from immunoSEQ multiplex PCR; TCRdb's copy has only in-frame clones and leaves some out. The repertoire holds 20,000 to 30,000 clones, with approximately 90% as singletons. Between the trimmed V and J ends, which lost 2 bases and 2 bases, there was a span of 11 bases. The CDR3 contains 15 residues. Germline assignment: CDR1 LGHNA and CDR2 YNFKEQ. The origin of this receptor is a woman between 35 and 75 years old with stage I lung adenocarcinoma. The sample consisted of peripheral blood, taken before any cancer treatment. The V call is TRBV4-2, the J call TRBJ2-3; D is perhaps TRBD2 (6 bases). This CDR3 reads CASSQFSRDTDTQYF. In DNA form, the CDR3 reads TGTGCCAGCAGCCAATTCTCGCGGGACACAGATACGCAGTATTTT.